Listed here is a single T cell receptor beta chain. This specimen comes from a study of blood T cell repertoires in COVID-19. In the study overall: Specimens from acute and convalescent COVID-19 originated in the United States, Italy and Spain.

As handled by the study authors: Reference gene primers were amplified, and this amplification served to estimate nucleated cell counts. The data were produced by immunoSEQ multiplex PCR, yet TCRdb's version contains in-frame clones alone and is incomplete. V, J and clone size reflect that table, while D and trimming were determined from the DNA. The sample includes some 250,000 clones, about four fifths of them seen just once. CDR3 size: 15 residues. V lost 3 bases and J lost 4; bases outside the gene matches: 5. Germline assignment: CDR1 SGHRS and CDR2 YFSETQ. Sequenced input: peripheral blood. The clonotype originates from a woman of 80 years or more with COVID-19, enrolled during active disease. The J gene is TRBJ2-2, the V gene TRBV5-1; 8 nucleotides align to TRBD2. In nucleotides, the CDR3 is TGCGCCAGCAGCTCGGGACTAGGGATCACCGGGGAGCTGTTTTTT. It codes for CASSSGLGITGELFF. Based on the CDR3 plus reference TRBV5-1 and TRBJ2-2, the full variable domain is KAGVTQTPRYLIKTRGQQVTLSCSPISGHRSVSWYQQTPGQGLQFLFEYFSETQRNKGNFPGRFSGRQFSNSRSEMNVSTLELGDSALYLCASSSGLGITGELFFGEGSRLTVL.